These 8 T cell receptor beta chains were all obtained from the same sample, sequenced in a study of response to subunit inactivated influenza vaccine. TCRdb passed the RT-PCR reads through MiXCR, listing each CDR3 protein once. The profile covers 150,000 or so distinct CDR3 sequences, with 11% appearing a single time and 9.5% to 15% taken by the ten largest. The input for sequencing was non-naive T cells sorted from PBMCs, taken around seven weeks after vaccination. These receptors came from a middle-aged man who received an inactivated influenza vaccine.

This clonotype qualifies as medium-sized. The chain links TRBV12-3 or TRBV12-4 to TRBJ2-1; 8 bases align to TRBD2. CDR3 length: 19 residues. The CDR3 loop reads CTCSFGPVGGRIPYNEQFF. The CDR3 region has the DNA TGTACCTGCAGTTTCGGGCCTGTCGGCGGGAGGATACCCTACAATGAGCAGTTCTTC.

This clonotype was counted many times. The rearrangement joins TRBV9 to TRBJ2-5, with a possible D match to TRBD2 (6 bases). The V end lost 4 bases, the J end lost 2 bases, and 24 bases lay between the germline ends. This CDR3 is built from 18 residues. Per germline, CDR1 SGDLS and CDR2 YYNGEE. The CDR3 DNA follows: TGTGCCAGCAGCCCAAGATCCGGTGTTAGCGGAACGCAAGAGACCCAGTACTTC. Translating it yields CASSPRSGVSGTQETQYF. Based on the CDR3 plus reference TRBV9 and TRBJ2-5, the full variable domain is DSGVTQTPKHLITATGQRVTLRCSPRSGDLSVYWYQQSLDQGLQFLIQYYNGEERAKGNILERFSAQQFPDLHSELNLSSLELGDSALYFCASSPRSGVSGTQETQYFGPGTRLLVL.

The chain combines TRBV3-1 with TRBJ2-7; 11 bases align to TRBD1. The CDR3 has 15 amino acids. With V trimmed by 5 bases and J by 4 bases, 7 bases remained unmatched. Per the germline V gene, CDR1 is LGHDT and CDR2 is YNNKEL (reference sequence). The CDR3 spells CASSDAGTGGYEQYF. The CDR3 nucleotides are TGTGCCAGCAGCGACGCCGGGACAGGGGGGTACGAGCAGTACTTC.

The V gene is TRBV13, the J gene TRBJ2-7; tentatively, D is TRBD1 or TRBD2 (5 bases each). Trimming shortened V by 3 bases and J by 3 bases, and 12 bases separated the two germline ends. The germline V gene has CDR1 PRHDT and CDR2 FYEKMQ (reference sequence). CDR3 size: 14 residues. CDR3 region: CASSLRDGNYEQYF. The CDR3 DNA sequence: TGTGCCAGCAGCTTGAGGGACGGTAACTACGAGCAGTACTTC.

In regard to this clonotype: One end of the junction varies from germline; a read error may be responsible. The genes are TRBV7-7 and TRBJ2-5; 10 positions agree with TRBD1. This CDR3 has 14 residues. Germline V gene data show CDR1 as SSHAT and CDR2 as FNYEAQ (reference sequence). CDR3: CASSSDRGSETQYF. The CDR3 nucleotides are TGTGCTAGCAGCTCGGACAGGGGGTCGGAGACCCAGTACTTC.

This chain joins TRBV7-2 and TRBJ1-1; D remains ambiguous. Germline assignment: CDR1 SGHTA and CDR2 FQGNSA. The CDR3 covers 15 residues. CDR3 sequence (DNA): TGTGCTATCCAGCGCATGGGCAGGACGAACACTGAAGCTTTCTTT. Translating gives CAIQRMGRTNTEAFF.

The chain couples TRBV28 to TRBJ2-1, with 10 bases lining up with TRBD2. The CDR3 runs to 21 residues. The V and J ends lost 3 bases and 6 bases, in that order; junction bases with no gene match: 23. Germline assignment: CDR1 MDHEN and CDR2 SYDVKM. CDR3 in amino acids: CASSLSGSGWILAGNCNEQFF. The CDR3 bases are TGTGCCAGCAGTTTGTCGGGTTCGGGTTGGATACTAGCGGGGAACTGCAATGAGCAGTTCTTC.

The V and J genes are TRBV19 and TRBJ2-1; 10 positions agree with TRBD1. This CDR3 is built from 13 residues. The germline V gene has CDR1 LNHDA and CDR2 SQIVND (reference sequence). With 10 bases clipped from V and 6 bases from J, the junction kept 6 bases outside the gene matches. DNA of the CDR3: TGTGCCACTAGACAGGGGGCGTCCAATGAGCAGTTCTTC. Residues: CATRQGASNEQFF.